These T cell receptor beta chains were read from a single sample in a study of cytomegalovirus exposure and HLA in healthy donors. Here immunoSEQ multiplex PCR was the method, and the copy in TCRdb shows in-frame clones only, minus some. The sample records about 200,000 clones, around 83% being singletons. The sequenced sample was PBMCs. The origin of the receptors is a woman between 50 and 59 years old in good health and CMV-seropositive. Both conserved end residues are part of each CDR3. A D gene is named only where the DNA matches it firmly. Size is omitted from some rows. Given values are once, few, many or a class for expanded clones.

CDR3 | DNA | J | size | V | D
CASSPRDREVYEQYF | TGTGCCAGCAGCCCCCGGGACAGGGAGGTCTACGAGCAGTACTTC | TRBJ2-7 | - | TRBV7-8 | TRBD1
CASNRGGDTDTQYF | TGTGCCAGCAATCGGGGGGGCGACACAGATACGCAGTATTTT | TRBJ2-3 | - | TRBV28 | TRBD2
CASSFGGEAFF | TGTGCCAGCAGTTTCGGGGGGGAAGCTTTCTTT | TRBJ1-1 | - | TRBV28 | -
CASSSQGDQETQYF | TGCGCCAGCAGCTCCCAGGGTGACCAAGAGACCCAGTACTTC | TRBJ2-5 | - | TRBV5-1 | -
CASSLGMGQGINGYTF | TGTGCCAGCAGTTTAGGCATGGGACAGGGGATCAATGGCTACACCTTC | TRBJ1-2 | - | TRBV27 | TRBD1
CASNPGGAYEQYF | TGTGCCAGCAATCCAGGGGGCGCCTACGAGCAGTACTTC | TRBJ2-7 | - | TRBV6-6 | TRBD1
CASSPERSPGNTIYF | TGTGCCAGCTCACCGGAAAGGAGTCCTGGAAACACCATATATTTT | TRBJ1-3 | - | TRBV18 | -
CASSFWGTTEAFF | TGCGCCAGCAGCTTCTGGGGCACCACTGAAGCTTTCTTT | TRBJ1-1 | - | TRBV5-1 | -
CASRLSGQMNTEAFF | TGTGCCAGCAGGTTGTCGGGACAGATGAACACTGAAGCTTTCTTT | TRBJ1-1 | once | TRBV5-5 | TRBD1
CASRPDRDSLNEKLFF | TGTGCCAGCAGACCTGATCGGGACAGCCTTAATGAAAAACTGTTTTTT | TRBJ1-4 | - | TRBV7-9 | TRBD1
CASSRTGLRYGYTF | TGTGCCAGCAGTAGGACAGGTTTGCGCTATGGCTACACCTTC | TRBJ1-2 | - | TRBV6-5 | TRBD1
CASSMTGTYGYTF | TGTGCCAGCAGTATGACAGGGACCTATGGCTACACCTTC | TRBJ1-2 | - | TRBV28 | TRBD1
CASSFRGSYNSPLHF | TGTGCCAGCAGTTTCAGGGGGTCCTATAATTCACCCCTCCACTTT | TRBJ1-6 | once | TRBV7-9 | TRBD1
CASSLETSRTDTQYF | TGTGCCAGCAGCTTGGAGACTAGCAGAACAGATACGCAGTATTTT | TRBJ2-3 | - | TRBV5-4 | TRBD2
CASREMRGRTYNEQFF | TGTGCCAGCCGCGAGATGCGGGGACGAACCTACAATGAGCAGTTCTTC | TRBJ2-1 | few | TRBV5-6 | -
CAISGPGQGRDTQYF | TGTGCCATCAGTGGACCGGGACAAGGTAGAGATACGCAGTATTTT | TRBJ2-3 | - | TRBV10-3 | -
CATKAGDIGSQPQHF | TGTGCCACCAAAGCAGGGGACATCGGAAGTCAGCCCCAGCATTTT | TRBJ1-5 | - | TRBV28 | -
CASSSGQGGFYGYTF | TGCGCCAGCAGCTCTGGACAGGGGGGTTTCTATGGCTACACCTTC | TRBJ1-2 | few | TRBV5-1 | TRBD1
CASSLGGSANEQFF | TGTGCCAGCAGCTTGGGCGGGAGCGCCAATGAGCAGTTCTTC | TRBJ2-1 | few | TRBV11-3 | TRBD2
CASRRTGGSGNTIYF | TGTGCCAGCAGGAGGACAGGGGGGAGTGGAAACACCATATATTTT | TRBJ1-3 | few | TRBV5-6 | TRBD1
CASSFTGVVIVDTQYF | TGTGCCAGCAGCTTTACAGGGGTAGTAATTGTAGATACGCAGTATTTT | TRBJ2-3 | - | TRBV11-2 | TRBD1
CASSRSTGKYGYTF | TGTGCCAGCAGTCGCTCGACAGGGAAGTATGGCTACACCTTC | TRBJ1-2 | once | TRBV6-5 | TRBD1
CASSLSQNTEAFF | TGTGCCAGCAGCTTATCCCAGAACACTGAAGCTTTCTTT | TRBJ1-1 | - | TRBV7-7 | -
CASSQEGLAPSYNEQFF | TGCGCCAGCAGCCAAGAAGGACTAGCGCCTTCCTACAATGAGCAGTTCTTC | TRBJ2-1 | - | TRBV4-1 | TRBD2
CASSLSRTGGTDTQYF | TGTGCCAGCAGTTTATCGAGGACAGGGGGAACAGATACGCAGTATTTT | TRBJ2-3 | - | TRBV27 | TRBD1
CASRTRTANSGNTIYF | TGTGCCAGCAGGACCCGGACAGCCAACTCTGGAAACACCATATATTTT | TRBJ1-3 | - | TRBV2 | -
CASSSEGGPYEQYF | TGTGCCAGCAGCTCCGAAGGGGGACCCTACGAGCAGTACTTC | TRBJ2-7 | few | TRBV7-2 | -
CASSLETGANVLTF | TGTGCCAGCAGCTTGGAAACAGGGGCCAACGTCCTGACTTTC | TRBJ2-6 | - | TRBV5-6 | -
CASSLRGEQYF | TGTGCCAGCAGCTTACGGGGCGAGCAGTACTTC | TRBJ2-7 | - | TRBV5-6 | -
CASSTGAASEKLFF | TGTGCCAGCAGTACAGGGGCCGCGAGTGAAAAACTGTTTTTT | TRBJ1-4 | - | TRBV7-2 | TRBD1
CASSITSNQGLGSYNEQFF | TGTGCCAGCAGCATAACTAGCAATCAGGGTTTAGGCTCCTACAATGAGCAGTTCTTC | TRBJ2-1 | few | TRBV5-5 | -
CASSAGTSAAYEQYF | TGTGCCAGCAGCGCGGGGACTAGCGCAGCATACGAGCAGTACTTC | TRBJ2-7 | - | TRBV7-2 | TRBD2
CASNRVGGTDTQYF | TGTGCCAGCAACCGCGTAGGGGGCACAGATACGCAGTATTTT | TRBJ2-3 | - | TRBV6-5 | -
CASSPGTVLAGELFF | TGTGCCAGCAGCCCGGGGACAGTTCTTGCCGGGGAGCTGTTTTTT | TRBJ2-2 | - | TRBV5-4 | TRBD1
CASSYSSRGMNTEAFF | TGTGCCAGCAGTTACTCATCGAGGGGGATGAACACTGAAGCTTTCTTT | TRBJ1-1 | - | TRBV6-5 | -
CAIKGEGGNQPQHF | TGTGCCATCAAAGGCGAAGGGGGCAATCAGCCCCAGCATTTT | TRBJ1-5 | - | TRBV10-3 | -
CGAGPLNTGELFF | TGTGGCGCGGGACCACTGAACACCGGGGAGCTGTTTTTT | TRBJ2-2 | - | TRBV6-5 | -
CASSLGLAGGQETQYF | TGTGCCAGCAGCTTGGGACTAGCGGGGGGGCAAGAGACCCAGTACTTC | TRBJ2-5 | - | TRBV7-6 | TRBD2
CASSISSGSPQETQYF | TGTGCCAGCAGCATATCTAGCGGCTCTCCTCAAGAGACCCAGTACTTC | TRBJ2-5 | - | TRBV9 | TRBD2
CASWAGSSYEQYF | TGTGCCAGCTGGGCCGGGAGCTCCTACGAGCAGTACTTC | TRBJ2-7 | once | TRBV6-6 | -
CASTWNTEAFF | TGTGCCAGCACGTGGAACACTGAAGCTTTCTTT | TRBJ1-1 | - | TRBV28 | -
CASSPGGITNTEAFF | TGTGCCAGCTCACCAGGGGGCATTACTAACACTGAAGCTTTCTTT | TRBJ1-1 | - | TRBV18 | -